Detailed here is one TCR beta chain. What it binds is unknown. This entry belongs to a study of blood T cells in healthy people across ages. Next came a second PCR, run for about 6 to 12 cycles, which used a sample-barcoded 5' primer along with a J-beta primer mix. Using its own MiXCR run on the 5' RACE reads, TCRdb lists one record per CDR3 protein. The sample carries 850,000 to 1,000,000 distinct CDR3 sequences, roughly 43% recorded once. Study results and limitations: Possibly confounding the expanded clonotype changes was the fact that donor CMV status was unknown.

This TCR was recovered from a man aged 25 to 45 in good health. The sample was blood.

The CDR3 reads CASSPEGGETQYF. CDR3 sequence (DNA): TGCGCCAGCAGCCCCGAGGGGGGAGAGACGCAGTATTTT. The V call is TRBV5-1, the J call TRBJ2-3; D possibly uses TRBD1 or TRBD2 (6 bases each). The CDR3 contains 13 residues. Germline V CDR1 and CDR2: SGHRS, YFSETQ. V lost 4 bases to trimming and J lost 9 bases, with 15 bases between them.